The rows below give T cell receptor beta chains drawn from one sample of a study of Graves' ophthalmopathy and Graves' hyperthyroidism. TCRdb processed the multiplex PCR reads anew with MiXCR; each CDR3 protein has one entry. The sample yields 170,000 or so distinct CDR3 sequences, just under 40% seen once. What was sequenced was peripheral blood. The receptors were gathered from a man under 40 with Graves' ophthalmopathy. The CDR3 runs from the conserved cysteine through the conserved F or W. A D gene is named only where the DNA matches it firmly. Where a row states a size, it is once, few, many or the class of an expanded clone; other rows omit it.

v_gene	j_gene	abundance	d_gene	CDR3aa	CDR3nt
TRBV28	TRBJ1-1	once	-	CASSLASKTEAFF	TGTGCCAGCAGTTTAGCGTCCAAAACTGAAGCTTTCTTT
TRBV12-3/TRBV12-4	TRBJ2-7	-	TRBD1	CASSPGQGRDEQYF	TGTGCCAGCAGTCCCGGACAGGGGCGCGACGAGCAGTACTTC
TRBV12-3/TRBV12-4	TRBJ2-7	-	-	CASSYGRQGSSYEQYF	TGTGCCAGCAGTTACGGGCGGCAGGGGAGCTCCTACGAGCAGTACTTC
TRBV6-2/TRBV6-3	TRBJ1-1	-	-	CASSQIRVMNTEAFF	TGTGCCAGCAGCCAGATCAGAGTAATGAACACTGAAGCTTTCTTT
TRBV7-2	TRBJ2-5	many	-	CASSPTEAQETQYF	TGTGCCAGCAGCCCCACAGAGGCCCAAGAGACCCAGTACTTC
TRBV6-2/TRBV6-3	TRBJ2-7	-	-	CASRQTARSSYEQYF	TGTGCCAGCAGGCAGACAGCGAGGAGCTCCTACGAGCAGTACTTC
TRBV6-2/TRBV6-3	TRBJ2-7	many	-	CASSFRVRDEQYF	TGTGCCAGCAGTTTCAGGGTACGCGACGAGCAGTACTTC
TRBV4-3	TRBJ2-7	many	-	CASSQDRGYEQYF	TGCGCCAGCAGCCAAGATCGAGGCTACGAGCAGTACTTC
TRBV28	TRBJ2-7	many	TRBD2	CASSLEIQTSGRAHEQYF	TGTGCCAGCAGTTTAGAAATCCAGACTAGCGGGAGAGCCCACGAGCAGTACTTC
TRBV27	TRBJ1-2	many	TRBD1	CASRPGGRGNYGYTF	TGTGCCAGCAGACCAGGGGGAAGGGGTAACTATGGCTACACCTTC
TRBV28	TRBJ2-7	-	-	CASRDGQRSYEQYF	TGTGCCAGTCGAGACGGGCAACGCTCCTACGAGCAGTACTTC
TRBV12-3/TRBV12-4	TRBJ1-5	-	-	CASSLSWGSNQPQHF	TGTGCCAGCAGTTTATCCTGGGGCAGCAATCAGCCCCAGCATTTT
TRBV6-2/TRBV6-3	TRBJ1-5	many	-	CASSYARAHQPQHF	TGTGCCAGCAGTTACGCCAGGGCTCATCAGCCCCAGCATTTT
TRBV4-1	TRBJ1-5	many	TRBD1	CASSPGTGVTNQPQHF	TGCGCCAGCAGCCCAGGGACAGGGGTAACGAATCAGCCCCAGCATTTT
TRBV5-1	TRBJ1-1	many	-	CASSSAGTTNTEAFF	TGCGCCAGCAGCTCCGCCGGGACAACGAACACTGAAGCTTTCTTT
TRBV12-3/TRBV12-4	TRBJ1-1	-	-	CASKLQGSTEAFF	TGTGCCAGCAAGCTGCAGGGGAGCACTGAAGCTTTCTTT
TRBV27	TRBJ2-2	many	-	CASSSVGFQLTGELFF	TGTGCCAGCAGTTCCGTCGGGTTTCAGTTGACCGGGGAGCTGTTTTTT
TRBV6-2/TRBV6-3	TRBJ2-7	many	-	CASTGGYEQYF	TGTGCCAGCACTGGGGGCTACGAGCAGTACTTC
TRBV7-6	TRBJ2-7	-	-	CASSLRVGEQYF	TGTGCCAGCAGCCTGAGGGTCGGGGAGCAGTACTTC
TRBV28	TRBJ2-5	many	TRBD2	CASSNGGIQETQYF	TGTGCCAGCAGTAACGGGGGGATCCAAGAGACCCAGTACTTC
TRBV19	TRBJ2-5	many	TRBD2	CASSIAPTSEQETQYF	TGTGCCAGTAGTATAGCCCCCACTAGCGAACAAGAGACCCAGTACTTC
TRBV6-1	TRBJ2-7	-	TRBD1	CASRGQGHRGSWEQYF	TGTGCCAGCAGAGGCCAGGGCCACAGGGGATCTTGGGAGCAGTACTTC
TRBV12-3/TRBV12-4	TRBJ2-7	many	TRBD1	CASSGDRGRAYEQYF	TGTGCCAGCAGTGGCGACAGGGGTAGGGCCTACGAGCAGTACTTC
TRBV5-1	TRBJ2-7	many	-	CASSLIGRDYEQYF	TGCGCCAGCAGCTTGATTGGCAGGGACTACGAGCAGTACTTC
TRBV7-9	TRBJ1-1	many	-	CASSLLGYSGAFF	TGTGCCAGCAGCTTATTGGGGTACAGTGGGGCTTTCTTT
TRBV12-3/TRBV12-4	TRBJ1-6	-	TRBD1	CASSRRQGEVSPLHF	TGTGCCAGCAGTAGACGACAGGGGGAGGTCTCACCCCTCCACTTT
TRBV12-3/TRBV12-4	TRBJ2-5	many	-	CASSSTGGEETQYF	TGTGCCAGCAGTTCCACCGGTGGGGAAGAGACCCAGTACTTC
TRBV12-3/TRBV12-4	TRBJ2-5	-	-	CASTRRGGGGETQYF	TGTGCCAGCACCCGAAGGGGAGGGGGTGGGGAGACCCAGTACTTC
TRBV13	TRBJ2-3	-	TRBD2	CASSLRGSRLSGGTDTQYF	TGTGCCAGCAGCCTCCGTGGTTCTCGCCTTAGCGGGGGCACAGATACGCAGTATTTT
TRBV12-3/TRBV12-4	TRBJ2-7	many	-	CASSYPPARSSYEQYF	TGTGCCAGCAGTTACCCCCCAGCACGCAGCTCCTACGAGCAGTACTTC
TRBV7-2	TRBJ1-2	-	-	CASSLDYVGYTF	TGTGCCAGCAGCTTAGATTACGTTGGCTACACCTTC
TRBV7-9	TRBJ2-7	many	TRBD2	CASSLVLAGKNEQYF	TGTGCCAGCAGCTTAGTTCTAGCGGGGAAGAACGAGCAGTACTTC
TRBV6-1	TRBJ1-1	-	-	CASSETSNTEAFF	TGTGCCAGCAGTGAAACGTCGAACACTGAAGCTTTCTTT
TRBV20-1	TRBJ1-1	few	-	CSASLRGMNTEAFF	TGCAGTGCTAGTTTGCGGGGCATGAACACTGAAGCTTTCTTT
TRBV24-1	TRBJ1-1	-	-	CATVDRLNTEAFF	TGTGCCACCGTAGACAGACTGAACACTGAAGCTTTCTTT
TRBV27	TRBJ2-5	many	-	CASSLIGSQETQYF	TGTGCCAGCAGTTTAATTGGGAGTCAAGAGACCCAGTACTTC
TRBV28	TRBJ1-1	-	-	CASSFPPSFF	TGTGCCAGCAGTTTTCCCCCGTCCTTCTTT
TRBV7-2	TRBJ1-1	-	-	CASSLHPGTEAFF	TGTGCCAGCAGCTTACATCCGGGCACTGAAGCTTTCTTT
TRBV12-3/TRBV12-4	TRBJ1-6	many	-	CASSFSDTYGSPLHF	TGTGCCAGCAGTTTTAGTGACACGTATGGTTCACCCCTCCACTTT
TRBV20-1	TRBJ2-5	-	-	CSGARADDRETQYF	TGCAGTGGGGCCCGGGCGGATGATCGGGAGACCCAGTACTTC
TRBV11-2	TRBJ2-2	many	-	CASSPPTGRAGELFF	TGTGCCAGCAGCCCACCGACAGGCAGGGCCGGGGAGCTGTTTTTT
TRBV11-3	TRBJ1-1	many	-	CASSLEGAGNTEAFF	TGTGCCAGCAGCTTAGAGGGGGCAGGGAACACTGAAGCTTTCTTT
TRBV20-1	TRBJ2-7	many	-	CSARASRGYEQYF	TGCAGTGCTAGAGCTAGCAGGGGCTACGAGCAGTACTTC
TRBV12-3/TRBV12-4	TRBJ2-7	many	-	CASSFFPREQYF	TGTGCCAGCAGTTTTTTTCCCCGCGAGCAGTACTTC
TRBV6-5	TRBJ1-2	many	-	CASRLRGYDGYTF	TGTGCCAGCAGGCTGAGAGGGTACGATGGCTACACCTTC
TRBV30	TRBJ2-7	many	TRBD2	CAWTNSGGYEQYF	TGTGCCTGGACTAACAGCGGGGGCTACGAGCAGTACTTC
TRBV24-1	TRBJ2-7	many	TRBD1	CATSVEGALSSYEQYF	TGTGCCACCAGTGTTGAGGGGGCCCTGAGCTCCTACGAGCAGTACTTC
TRBV27	TRBJ2-7	once	-	CASSFRVGSSYEQYF	TGTGCCAGCAGTTTTCGGGTAGGGTCCTCCTACGAGCAGTACTTC
TRBV30	TRBJ2-5	many	TRBD2	CAWRYWGGAETQYF	TGTGCCTGGAGGTACTGGGGAGGGGCAGAGACCCAGTACTTC
TRBV6-1	TRBJ2-7	-	-	CASSAPSGSGTYEQYF	TGTGCCAGCAGTGCCCCATCGGGATCGGGTACCTACGAGCAGTACTTC
TRBV6-5	TRBJ1-2	-	-	CASSYINPGLSFYTF	TGTGCCAGCAGTTACATCAACCCCGGGCTTTCCTTCTACACCTTC